This TCR beta chain was found in a study of blood T cell repertoires in COVID-19. Study details: Acute and convalescent COVID-19 specimens originated in the United States, Italy and Spain. PBMCs, B-cell-depleted T cells, or T cells provided the cDNA or gDNA that made up the material.

CDR3 length equals 19 residues. Per germline, CDR1 MNHEY and CDR2 SMNVEV (reference sequence). V shed 5 bases and J 2 bases; nucleotides not matched to a gene: 17. TCRdb's copy holds only in-frame clones and misses some; the assay was immunoSEQ multiplex PCR. Of 210,000 or so clones detected, 80% to 90% appear once; the ten largest clones hold less than 11%. Only one count was recorded for this clone. The sequence derives from a woman of 80 years or more with acute or convalescent COVID-19. The sequencing sample was made of peripheral blood. The chain couples TRBV27 to TRBJ1-2, with 10 bases lining up with TRBD1. In DNA, the CDR3 is TGTGCCAGCAGTGGACGTTCTACCGGGACAGGGGAGGAGAACTATGGCTACACCTTC. Translating it yields CASSGRSTGTGEENYGYTF.